Each of the 11 T cell receptor beta chains below was sequenced from the same sample in a study of blood T cell repertoires in COVID-19. Repertoires were generated with immunoSEQ multiplex PCR, while TCRdb's copy carries only in-frame clones and drops some. The sample carries roughly 330,000 clones, roughly 86% recorded once. Specimen: PBMCs or T cells enriched from blood (not recorded which). The receptors here all came from a woman aged 25 to 39 who had recovered from COVID-19.

This clone has just one count. The gene calls are TRBV30 and TRBJ2-2, with D maybe TRBD1 (6 bases). The CDR3 is 13 amino acids. Germline V gene lookup returns CDR1 GTSNPN and CDR2 SVGIG (reference sequence). V shed 1 base and J shed 7 bases, with 10 bases lying between them. Here the CDR3 reads CAWSARGDGELFF. CDR3 in DNA: TGTGCCTGGAGTGCCAGGGGCGACGGGGAGCTGTTTTTT.

The sample holds one count of this clone. The V call is TRBV12-3 or TRBV12-4, the J call TRBJ1-2; 7 bases fit TRBD1. The length of the CDR3 is 13 residues. V lost 5 bases and J lost 6; bases outside the gene matches: 6. CDR3 in amino acids: CASSPPDRDGYTF. The CDR3 DNA reads as TGTGCCAGCAGTCCACCCGACAGGGATGGCTACACCTTC.

The rearrangement links TRBV18 to TRBJ2-7, with 8 bases fitting TRBD2. This CDR3 spans 15 amino acids. Trimming removed 2 bases from V and 4 bases from J; junction bases left unmatched: 7. Germline V gene lookup returns CDR1 KGHSH and CDR2 LQKENI. The CDR3 DNA reads TGTGCCAGCTCACCAGGTCGGGGGGGTGGATACGAGCAGTACTTC. Translating gives CASSPGRGGGYEQYF.

This chain uses TRBV12-3 or TRBV12-4 with TRBJ1-5; no reliable D call. V gave up 5 bases and J gave up 4 bases, with 6 bases separating them. This CDR3 comprises 12 residues. The CDR3 DNA reads TGTGCCAGCAGTGTTAATAATCAGCCCCAGCATTTT. This translates into CASSVNNQPQHF.

The chain couples TRBV5-1 to TRBJ2-7, with D possibly matching TRBD1 (6 bases). The CDR3 length is 15 residues. The ends were cut back, 0 bases at V and 5 bases at J, with 15 bases in the middle. Germline CDR1 reads SGHRS; CDR2 reads YFSETQ. The CDR3: CASSLVGAAYDEQYF. CDR3 in DNA: TGCGCCAGCAGCTTGGTGGGGGCCGCCTACGACGAGCAGTACTTC. Complete variable domain (other parts from reference TRBV5-1 and TRBJ2-7): KAGVTQTPRYLIKTRGQQVTLSCSPISGHRSVSWYQQTPGQGLQFLFEYFSETQRNKGNFPGRFSGRQFSNSRSEMNVSTLELGDSALYLCASSLVGAAYDEQYFGPGTRLTVT.

This clone was observed a single time. The chain employs TRBV6-1 and TRBJ2-1, with 7 bases fitting TRBD1. This CDR3 has 12 residues. Germline V gene data show CDR1 as MNHNS and CDR2 as SASEGT. Unmatched junction bases numbered 10, after V lost 6 bases and J lost 14 bases. CDR3 protein: CASSPTGEGEFF. The CDR3 coding sequence is TGTGCCAGCAGCCCAACAGGGGAAGGCGAGTTCTTC.

J is TRBJ2-5 and V is TRBV9; 13 positions match TRBD2. There are 15 residues in the CDR3. From germline, CDR1 is SGDLS and CDR2 YYNGEE. Unmatched junction bases numbered 7, after V lost 6 bases and J lost 5 bases. The CDR3 DNA is TGTGCCAGCACCCTTGGGACTAGCGGGGCTGAGACCCAGTACTTC. As protein: CASTLGTSGAETQYF.

This clone occurred once. The chain combines TRBV25-1 with TRBJ2-2, with D possibly being TRBD2 (5 bases). The V gene lost 4 bases and the J gene lost 1 base, with 7 bases spanning the gap. The CDR3 spans 14 residues. Germline-derived CDR1 and CDR2 are MGHDK and SYGVNS. The CDR3 DNA sequence: TGTGCCAGCAGTGTCGGACTGAACACCGGGGAGCTGTTTTTT. This gives the protein CASSVGLNTGELFF.

The V gene is TRBV20-1, the J gene TRBJ1-1; D is unresolved. The ends were cut back, 3 bases at V and 1 base at J, with 9 bases in the middle. The germline CDR1 and CDR2 sequences are DFQATT and SNEGSKA (reference sequence). The CDR3 is 13 residues long. CDR3 nucleotides: TGCAGTGCTAGTCCCTGGCCGAACACTGAAGCTTTCTTT. As protein: CSASPWPNTEAFF.

The V call is TRBV11-2, the J call TRBJ1-2; possibly TRBD1 for D (6 bases). The CDR3 sequence is 14 residues long. V gave up 4 bases and J gave up 4 bases, with 13 bases separating them. Germline assignment: CDR1 SGHAT and CDR2 FQNNGV. This CDR3 reads CASSSLQGIYGYTF. As DNA, the CDR3 is TGTGCCAGCAGCTCACTACAGGGAATCTATGGCTACACCTTC.

The chain carries TRBV5-4 and TRBJ1-1; 10 bases align to TRBD1. Germline V gene sequence: CDR1 SGHNT, CDR2 YYREEE (reference sequence). Trimming took 6 bases from V and 2 from J; bases not matched to a gene: 4. This CDR3 is 14 amino acids long. CDR3 region: CASMRTGGNTEAFF. The CDR3 bases are TGTGCCAGCATGCGGACAGGGGGAAACACTGAAGCTTTCTTT.